This entry concerns a single T cell receptor (beta chain). This entry comes from a study of shared clonotypes between healthy human individuals. Germline V gene data show CDR1 as SGHDT and CDR2 as YYEEEE. CDR3 size: 14 residues. V lost 2 bases, J lost 2 bases, and 10 bases lay in between. Assay used: immunoSEQ multiplex PCR; TCRdb lists only in-frame clones, some missing. Seen here are about 2.4 million clones, around 90% observed once, and the top ten hold around 0.15%. The sequence came from a man aged 18 to 30 in good health. The sample taken for sequencing was naive CD4+ T cells sorted from blood. Subset denoted: CD45RA+ positively selected. The chain has TRBV5-6 and TRBJ1-1; a weak D match, TRBD1 (5 bases). The CDR3 sequence is CASSFRGQNTEAFF. In DNA, the CDR3 is TGTGCCAGCAGCTTTCGGGGCCAAAACACTGAAGCTTTCTTT.